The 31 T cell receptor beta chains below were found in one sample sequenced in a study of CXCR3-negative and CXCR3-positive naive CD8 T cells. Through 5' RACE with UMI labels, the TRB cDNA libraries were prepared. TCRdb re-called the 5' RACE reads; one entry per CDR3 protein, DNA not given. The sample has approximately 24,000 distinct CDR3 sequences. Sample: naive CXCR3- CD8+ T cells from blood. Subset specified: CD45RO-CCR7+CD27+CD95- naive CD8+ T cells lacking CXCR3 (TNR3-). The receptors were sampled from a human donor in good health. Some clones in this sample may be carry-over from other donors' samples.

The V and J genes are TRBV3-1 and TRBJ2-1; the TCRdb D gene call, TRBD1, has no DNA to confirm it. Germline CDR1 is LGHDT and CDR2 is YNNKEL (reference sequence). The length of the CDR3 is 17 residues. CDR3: CASSRAPWTDSYNEQFF.

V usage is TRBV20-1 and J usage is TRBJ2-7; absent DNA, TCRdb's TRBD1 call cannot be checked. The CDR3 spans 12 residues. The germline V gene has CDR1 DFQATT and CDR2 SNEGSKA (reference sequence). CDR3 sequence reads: CSATDRVWEQYF.

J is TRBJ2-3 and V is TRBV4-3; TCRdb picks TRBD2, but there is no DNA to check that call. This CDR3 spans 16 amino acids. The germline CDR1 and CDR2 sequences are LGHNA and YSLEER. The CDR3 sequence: CASSQDLAGGPDTQYF.

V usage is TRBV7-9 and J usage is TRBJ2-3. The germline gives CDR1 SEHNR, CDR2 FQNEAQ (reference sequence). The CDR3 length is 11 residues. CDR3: CASSRRDTQYF. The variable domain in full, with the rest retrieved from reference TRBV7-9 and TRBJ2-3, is DTGVSQNPRHKITKRGQNVTFRCDPISEHNRLYWYRQTLGQGPEFLTYFQNEAQLEKSRLLSDRFSAERPKGSFSTLEIQRTEQGDSAMYLCASSRRDTQYFGPGTRLTVL.

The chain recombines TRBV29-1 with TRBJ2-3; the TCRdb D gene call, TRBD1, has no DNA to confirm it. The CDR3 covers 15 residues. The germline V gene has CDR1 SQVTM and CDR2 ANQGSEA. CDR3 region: CSVAGTGGITDTQYF.

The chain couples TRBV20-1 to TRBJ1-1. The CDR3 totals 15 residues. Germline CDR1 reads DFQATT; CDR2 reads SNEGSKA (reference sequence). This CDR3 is CSARDETVLDTEAFF.

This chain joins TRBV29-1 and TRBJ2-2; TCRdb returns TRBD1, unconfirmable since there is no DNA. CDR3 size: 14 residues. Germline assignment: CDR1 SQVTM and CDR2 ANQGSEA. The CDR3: CSVYTGTGDRELFF.

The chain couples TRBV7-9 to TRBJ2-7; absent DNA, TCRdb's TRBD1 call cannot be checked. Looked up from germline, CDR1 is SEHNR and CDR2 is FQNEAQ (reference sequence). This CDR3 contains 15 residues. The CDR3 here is CASSFGQGSDYEQYF.

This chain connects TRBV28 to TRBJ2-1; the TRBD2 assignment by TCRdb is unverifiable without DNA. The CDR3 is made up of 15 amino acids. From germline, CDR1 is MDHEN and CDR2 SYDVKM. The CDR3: CASSLEVAGWDEQFF.

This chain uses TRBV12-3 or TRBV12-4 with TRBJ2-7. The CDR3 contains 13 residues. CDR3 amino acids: CASRSAGDYEQYF.

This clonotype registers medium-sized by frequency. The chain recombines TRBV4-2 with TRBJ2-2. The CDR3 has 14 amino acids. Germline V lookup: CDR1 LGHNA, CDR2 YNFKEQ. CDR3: CASSQGFESGELFF.

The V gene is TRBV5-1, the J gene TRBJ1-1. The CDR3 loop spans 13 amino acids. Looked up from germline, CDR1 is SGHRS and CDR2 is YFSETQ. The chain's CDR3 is CASSLVSGTEAFF.

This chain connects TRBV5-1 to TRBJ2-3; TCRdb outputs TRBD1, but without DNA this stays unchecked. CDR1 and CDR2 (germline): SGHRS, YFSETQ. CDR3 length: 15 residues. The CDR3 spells CASSFWDRDTDTQYF.

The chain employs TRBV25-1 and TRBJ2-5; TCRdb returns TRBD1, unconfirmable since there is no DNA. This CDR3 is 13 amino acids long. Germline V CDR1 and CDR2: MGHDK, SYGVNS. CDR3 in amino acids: CASSERAPETQYF.

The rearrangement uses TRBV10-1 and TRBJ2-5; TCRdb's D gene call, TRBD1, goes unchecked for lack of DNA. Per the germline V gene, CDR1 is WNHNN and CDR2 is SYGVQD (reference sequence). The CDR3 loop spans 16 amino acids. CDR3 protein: CASSGGLGTQRETQYF.

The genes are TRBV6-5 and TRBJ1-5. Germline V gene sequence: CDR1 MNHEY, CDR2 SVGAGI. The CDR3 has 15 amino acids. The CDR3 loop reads CASSTTAYSNQPQHF.

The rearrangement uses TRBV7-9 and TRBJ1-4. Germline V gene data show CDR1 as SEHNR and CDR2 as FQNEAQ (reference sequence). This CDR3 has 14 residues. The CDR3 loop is CASSLPTGNEKLFF.

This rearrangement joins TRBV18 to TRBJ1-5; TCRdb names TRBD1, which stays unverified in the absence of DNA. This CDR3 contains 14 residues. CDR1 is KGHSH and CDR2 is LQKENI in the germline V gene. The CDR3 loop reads CASSPGTGNQPQHF.

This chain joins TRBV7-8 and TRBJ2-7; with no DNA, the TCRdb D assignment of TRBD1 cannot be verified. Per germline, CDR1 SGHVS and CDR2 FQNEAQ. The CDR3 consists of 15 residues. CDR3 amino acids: CASSLETGQYYEQYF.

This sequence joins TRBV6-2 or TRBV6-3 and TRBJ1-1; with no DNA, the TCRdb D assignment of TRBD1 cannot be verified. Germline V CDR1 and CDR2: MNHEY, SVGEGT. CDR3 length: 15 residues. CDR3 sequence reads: CASRAVGQGTTEAFF.

CDR3 loop: CASSQSWDQNTGELFF. The chain uses TRBV4-1 and TRBJ2-2. CDR3 size: 16 residues. Germline V CDR1 and CDR2: MGHRA, YSYEKL.

Here the CDR3 reads CASNLIQGKRTEAFF. The chain uses TRBV19 and TRBJ1-1; as DNA is missing, the TRBD1 call by TCRdb cannot be tested. CDR3 size: 15 residues. The V gene's germline CDR1 is LNHDA and CDR2 SQIVND (reference sequence).

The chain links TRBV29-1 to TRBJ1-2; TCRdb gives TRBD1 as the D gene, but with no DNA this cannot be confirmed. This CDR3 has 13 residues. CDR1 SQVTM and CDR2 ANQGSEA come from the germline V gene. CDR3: CSVAVGTDYGYTF.

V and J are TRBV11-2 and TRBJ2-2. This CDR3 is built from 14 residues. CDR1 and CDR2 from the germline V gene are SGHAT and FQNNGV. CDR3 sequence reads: CASSLSTNTGELFF.

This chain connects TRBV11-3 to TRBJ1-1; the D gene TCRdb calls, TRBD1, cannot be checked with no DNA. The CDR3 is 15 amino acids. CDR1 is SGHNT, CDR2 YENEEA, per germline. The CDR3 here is CASSLGGTRDTEAFF.

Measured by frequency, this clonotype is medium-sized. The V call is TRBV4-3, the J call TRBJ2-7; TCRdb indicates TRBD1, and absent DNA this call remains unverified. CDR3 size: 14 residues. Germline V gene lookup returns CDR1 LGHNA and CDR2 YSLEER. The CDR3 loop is CASSQRTSRDEQYF.

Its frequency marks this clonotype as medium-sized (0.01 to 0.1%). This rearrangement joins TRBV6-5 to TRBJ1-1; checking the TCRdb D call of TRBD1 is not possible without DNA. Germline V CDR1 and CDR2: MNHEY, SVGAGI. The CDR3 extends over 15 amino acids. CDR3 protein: CASSGRDRGNTEAFF.

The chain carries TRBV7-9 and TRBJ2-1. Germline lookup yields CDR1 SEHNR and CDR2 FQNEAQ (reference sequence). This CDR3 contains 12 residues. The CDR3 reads CASSLDAYEQFF.

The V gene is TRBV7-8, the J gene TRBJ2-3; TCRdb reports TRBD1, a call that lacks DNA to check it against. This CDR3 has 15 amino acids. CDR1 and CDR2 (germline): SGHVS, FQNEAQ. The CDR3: CASSAGETSTDTQYF. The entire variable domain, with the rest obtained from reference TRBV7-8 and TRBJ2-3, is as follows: GAGVSQSPRYKVAKRGQDVALRCDPISGHVSLFWYQQALGQGPEFLTYFQNEAQLDKSGLPSDRFFAERPEGSVSTLKIQRTQQEDSAVYLCASSAGETSTDTQYFGPGTRLTVL.

CDR3 amino acids: CASRVLIGGMDTQYF. This chain links TRBV6-6 with TRBJ2-3; TCRdb indicates TRBD1, and absent DNA this call remains unverified. This CDR3 comprises 15 residues. The germline V gene has CDR1 MNHNY and CDR2 SVGAGI (reference sequence).

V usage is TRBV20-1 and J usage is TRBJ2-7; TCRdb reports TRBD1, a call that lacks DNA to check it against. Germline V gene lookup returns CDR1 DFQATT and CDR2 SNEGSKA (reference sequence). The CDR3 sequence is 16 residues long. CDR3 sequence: CSANGGGGVEMVEQYF.